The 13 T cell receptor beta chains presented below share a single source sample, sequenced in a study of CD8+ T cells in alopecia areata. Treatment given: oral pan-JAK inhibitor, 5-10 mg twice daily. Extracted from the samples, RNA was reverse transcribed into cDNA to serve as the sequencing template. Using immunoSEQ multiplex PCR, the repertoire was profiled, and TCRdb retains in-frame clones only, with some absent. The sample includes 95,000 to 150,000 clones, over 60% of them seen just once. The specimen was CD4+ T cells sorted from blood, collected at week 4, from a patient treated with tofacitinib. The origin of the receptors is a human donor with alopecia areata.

Here the CDR3 DNA reads TGTGCCAGCAGCTGGGACTCATTTCGCGATACGCAGTATTTT. It yields the protein CASSWDSFRDTQYF. The chain has TRBV27 and TRBJ2-3; D perhaps matches TRBD2 (6 bases). Germline V lookup: CDR1 MNHEY, CDR2 SMNVEV (reference sequence). V was cut by 6 bases and J by 6 bases, with 16 bases left in between. CDR3 length: 14 amino acids.

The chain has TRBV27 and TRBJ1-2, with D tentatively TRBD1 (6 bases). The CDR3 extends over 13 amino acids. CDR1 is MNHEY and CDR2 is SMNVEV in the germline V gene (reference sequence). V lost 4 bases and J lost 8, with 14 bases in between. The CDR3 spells CASSWQQGRGYTF. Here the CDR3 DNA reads TGTGCCAGCAGTTGGCAACAGGGCCGCGGCTACACCTTC.

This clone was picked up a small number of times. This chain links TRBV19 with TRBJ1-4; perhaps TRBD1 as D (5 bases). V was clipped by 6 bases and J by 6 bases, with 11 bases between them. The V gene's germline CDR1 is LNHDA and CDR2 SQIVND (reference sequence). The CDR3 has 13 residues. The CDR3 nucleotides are TGTGCCAGTAGCATGTGGGGGGATGAAAAACTGTTTTTT. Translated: CASSMWGDEKLFF.

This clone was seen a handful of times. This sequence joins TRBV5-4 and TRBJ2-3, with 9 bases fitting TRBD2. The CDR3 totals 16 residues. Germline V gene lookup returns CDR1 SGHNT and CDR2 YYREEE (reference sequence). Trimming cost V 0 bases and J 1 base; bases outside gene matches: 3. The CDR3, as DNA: TGTGCCAGCAGCTTGGCGGAGCGGGGGGGCACAGATACGCAGTATTTT. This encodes CASSLAERGGTDTQYF.

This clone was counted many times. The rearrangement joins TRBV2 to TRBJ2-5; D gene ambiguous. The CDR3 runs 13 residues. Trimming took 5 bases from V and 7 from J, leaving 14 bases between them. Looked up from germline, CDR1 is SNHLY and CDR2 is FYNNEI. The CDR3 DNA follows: TGTGCCAGCAGTAGACAAGGACCGGGGACCCAGTACTTC. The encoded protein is CASSRQGPGTQYF.

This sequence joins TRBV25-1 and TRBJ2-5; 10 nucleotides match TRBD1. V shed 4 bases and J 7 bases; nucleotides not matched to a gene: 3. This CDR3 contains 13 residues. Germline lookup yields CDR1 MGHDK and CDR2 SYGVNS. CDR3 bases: TGTGCCAGCAGTGGGGACAGGGGAGGGACCCAGTACTTC. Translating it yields CASSGDRGGTQYF.

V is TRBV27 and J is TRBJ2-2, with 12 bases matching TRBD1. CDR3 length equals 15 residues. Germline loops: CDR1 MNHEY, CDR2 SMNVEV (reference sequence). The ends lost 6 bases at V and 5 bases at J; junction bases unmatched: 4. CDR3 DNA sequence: TGTGCCAGCAGGGGGACAGGGGGCTATACCGGGGAGCTGTTTTTT. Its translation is CASRGTGGYTGELFF.

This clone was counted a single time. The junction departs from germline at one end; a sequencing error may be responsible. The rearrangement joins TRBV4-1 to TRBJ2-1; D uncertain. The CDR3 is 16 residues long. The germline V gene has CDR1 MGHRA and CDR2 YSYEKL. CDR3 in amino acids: CASSQGRLSSYNEQFF. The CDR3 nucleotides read TGTGCCAGCAGCCAAGGACGGCTAAGCTCCTACAATGAGCAGTTCTTC.

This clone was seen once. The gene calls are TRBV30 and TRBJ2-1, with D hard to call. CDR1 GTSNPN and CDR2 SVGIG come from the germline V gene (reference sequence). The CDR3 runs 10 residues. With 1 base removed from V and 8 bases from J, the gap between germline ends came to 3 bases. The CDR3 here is CAWSGYEQFF. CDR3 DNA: TGTGCCTGGAGTGGATATGAGCAGTTCTTC.

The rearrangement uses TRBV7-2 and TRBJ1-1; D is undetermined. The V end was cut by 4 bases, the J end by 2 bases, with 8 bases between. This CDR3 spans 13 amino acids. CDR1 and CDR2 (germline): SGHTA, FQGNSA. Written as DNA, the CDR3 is TGTGCCAGCAGCTGGCCGGGAAACACTGAAGCTTTCTTT. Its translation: CASSWPGNTEAFF.

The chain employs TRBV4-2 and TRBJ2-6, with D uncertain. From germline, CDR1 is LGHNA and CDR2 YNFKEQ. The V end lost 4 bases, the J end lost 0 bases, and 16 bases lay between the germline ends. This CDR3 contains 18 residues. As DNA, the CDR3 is TGTGCCAGCAGCCGGGATCAGGACCCTCACTCTGGGGCCAACGTCCTGACTTTC. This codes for CASSRDQDPHSGANVLTF.

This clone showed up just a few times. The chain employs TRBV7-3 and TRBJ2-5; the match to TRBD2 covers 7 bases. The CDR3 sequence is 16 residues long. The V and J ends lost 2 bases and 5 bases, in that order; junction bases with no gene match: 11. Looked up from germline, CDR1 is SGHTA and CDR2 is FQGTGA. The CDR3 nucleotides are TGTGCCAGCAGCTTATCGCACGGGAGGAACGGGGAGACCCAGTACTTC. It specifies CASSLSHGRNGETQYF.

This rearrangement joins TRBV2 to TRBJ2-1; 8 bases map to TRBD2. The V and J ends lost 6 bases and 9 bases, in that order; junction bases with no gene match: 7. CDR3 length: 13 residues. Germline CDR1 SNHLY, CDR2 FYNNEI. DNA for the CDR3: TGTGCCAGCAGCCCGGGACTAGTTTTTGAGCAGTTCTTC. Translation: CASSPGLVFEQFF.